This T cell receptor beta chain was recorded in a study of blood T cell repertoires in COVID-19. Study context: T cells, B-cell-depleted T cells, or PBMCs provided the cDNA or gDNA that served as material.

Methods used by the authors: For nucleated cells, counts were estimated from reference gene primer amplification. Some clones are missing from TCRdb's copy, which holds only in-frame ones; the method was immunoSEQ multiplex PCR. The D gene and trimming were derived from the DNA, and the V and J assignments and clone size from that table. The data show 210,000 or so clones, with roughly nine tenths seen just once and approximately 12% held by the top ten. The V gene end was trimmed by 0 bases and the J gene end by 2 bases; junction bases not matched to a gene: 7. CDR1 is MGHRA, CDR2 YSYEKL, per germline. The CDR3 runs to 18 residues.

This sequence was found in a woman under 30 who had recovered from COVID-19. Material: peripheral blood. This chain joins TRBV4-1 and TRBJ2-3; 11 nucleotides line up with TRBD2. In DNA form, the CDR3 reads TGCGCCAGCAGCCAAGATGTAAGACTAGCGGGACTCACAGATACGCAGTATTTT. As protein: CASSQDVRLAGLTDTQYF.